This TCR beta chain is from a study of blood T cell repertoires in COVID-19. Cohorts were assigned according to the clinical history that participants reported. Before they entered the study, exposed participants had met a COVID-19 case within 2 weeks. Per the germline V gene, CDR1 is LGHDT and CDR2 is YNNKEL (reference sequence). Trimming shortened V by 4 bases and J by 5 bases, and 12 bases separated the two germline ends. The CDR3 covers 15 residues. Authors' analysis steps: Amplification from reference gene primers served as the basis for estimated nucleated cell counts. The assay was immunoSEQ multiplex PCR, and TCRdb's table has in-frame clones only and misses some. V, J and clone size are those of that table, while D and trimming were read from the DNA. The sample yields around 170,000 clones, 80% seen once.

The origin of this receptor is a man in his sixties who had been exposed to COVID-19. The V gene is TRBV3-1 (or the pseudogene TRBV3-2), the J gene TRBJ1-6; D is perhaps TRBD1 (6 bases). The specimen sequenced was PBMCs or T cells enriched from blood (not recorded which). CDR3 in DNA: TGTGCCAGCAGCCTGGGGCCAGGGGATAATTCACCCCTCCACTTT. Its translation is CASSLGPGDNSPLHF.